Below are 6 T cell receptor beta chains sequenced from a single sample in a study of regulatory T cells in long-lasting Graves disease. TCR beta libraries were built with iRepertoire HTBI primers and Arm-PCR of CDR3 regions. TCRdb re-called the multiplex PCR reads through MiXCR, storing one row per CDR3 protein. The sample includes under 450,000 distinct CDR3 sequences, 23% of them seen just once. Time point reported: persistent/refractory GD, antithyroid drugs over 5 years with positive TRAb. Making the TCR library involved RNA that had been extracted from PBMCs. This material consisted of peripheral blood mononuclear cells (PBMCs), taken when the disease was refractory, from a patient treated with antithyroid drugs. The origin of the receptors is a woman between 40 and 55 years old with Graves disease.

This clonotype was counted many times. CDR3 DNA sequence: TGTGCCACCAGTCCGGGACAGGATATATACGAGCAGTACTTC. Its protein is CATSPGQDIYEQYF. The chain recombines TRBV15 with TRBJ2-7, with 8 bases aligning to TRBD1. The CDR3 is made up of 14 amino acids. J lost 4 bases, V lost 6 bases, and 8 bases had no gene match. Germline V gene data show CDR1 as LNHNV and CDR2 as YYDKDF (reference sequence).

This clonotype was seen many times. V gene TRBV12-3 or TRBV12-4 combines with J gene TRBJ1-2; TRBD1 is a possible D gene (6 bases). The CDR3 runs 15 residues. V lost 5 bases and J lost 9, with 22 bases in between. As DNA, the CDR3 is TGTGCCAGCAGTAGAGACAGGAGCGCTCTATGGAGCTACACCTTC. Translated, it gives CASSRDRSALWSYTF.

Many counts were recorded for this clonotype. The chain carries TRBV19 and TRBJ1-2; D is perhaps TRBD1 (5 bases). Trimming took 6 bases from V and 1 from J, leaving 12 bases between them. This CDR3 has 14 amino acids. Germline lookup yields CDR1 LNHDA and CDR2 SQIVND (reference sequence). CDR3 protein: CASSRDRVNYGYTF. Here the CDR3 DNA reads TGTGCCAGTAGCCGGGACCGAGTTAACTATGGCTACACCTTC.

This clonotype was detected ten times or more. This chain joins TRBV24-1 and TRBJ1-4; D not resolved. CDR3 size: 12 residues. CDR1 and CDR2 from the germline V gene are KGHDR and SFDVKD. The V end was cut by 3 bases, the J end by 13 bases, with 11 bases between. The CDR3: CATSDALGGLFF. The CDR3 nucleotides read TGTGCCACCAGTGATGCCTTGGGCGGACTGTTTTTT.

This clonotype was detected a few times. This CDR3 reads CASSLPLSGENTGELFF. The CDR3 DNA is TGTGCCAGCAGCTTACCCCTTAGCGGGGAGAACACCGGGGAGCTGTTTTTT. The chain couples TRBV11-2 to TRBJ2-2, with TRBD2 matching over 8 bases. The CDR3 spans 17 residues. Germline CDR1 SGHAT, CDR2 FQNNGV. V lost 2 bases and J lost 1; bases outside the gene matches: 6.

V gene TRBV9 combines with J gene TRBJ2-1, with TRBD1 as a possible D gene (6 bases). V lost 4 bases and J 3 bases, leaving 17 bases between the germline ends. CDR3 length equals 16 residues. CDR1 is SGDLS and CDR2 is YYNGEE in the germline V gene. This CDR3 is CASSFRGTPLYNEQFF. Here the CDR3 DNA reads TGTGCCAGCAGCTTCCGAGGGACACCTCTCTACAATGAGCAGTTCTTC.